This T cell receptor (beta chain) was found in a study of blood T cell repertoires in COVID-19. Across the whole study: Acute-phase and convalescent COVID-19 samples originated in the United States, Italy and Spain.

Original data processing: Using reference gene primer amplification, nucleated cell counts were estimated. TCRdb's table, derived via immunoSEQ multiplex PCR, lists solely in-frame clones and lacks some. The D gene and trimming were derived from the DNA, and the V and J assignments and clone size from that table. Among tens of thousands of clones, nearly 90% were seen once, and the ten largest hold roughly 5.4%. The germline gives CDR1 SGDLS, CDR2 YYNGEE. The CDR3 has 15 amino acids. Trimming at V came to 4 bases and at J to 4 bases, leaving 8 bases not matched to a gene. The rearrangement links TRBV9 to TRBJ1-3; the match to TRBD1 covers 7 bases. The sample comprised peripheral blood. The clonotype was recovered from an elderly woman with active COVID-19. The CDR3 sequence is CASSTGTALGNTIYF. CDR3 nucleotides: TGTGCCAGCAGCACGGGGACAGCTCTAGGAAACACCATATATTTT.